Listed below are T cell receptor beta chains from one sample, sequenced in a study of control samples from healthy donors and cancer patients. Profiling relied on immunoSEQ multiplex PCR, and the TCRdb table lists in-frame clones only, not all of them. This table has tens of thousands of clones, 87% appearing once. Sequencing was carried out using PBMCs. The receptors shown here come from a woman aged 55-75 years with lung cancer. CDR3s include the opening cysteine and the closing phenylalanine or tryptophan. A D gene is named only where the DNA matches it firmly. Clone size appears in some rows only: once, few, many, or a class for an expanded clone.

NA once TRBJ2-2 TRBV6-5 TGTGCCTGTATGGCGGTGAACACCGGGGAGCTGTTTTTT CACMAVNTGELFF
NA NA TRBJ2-1 TRBV7-9 TGTGCCAGCGGGGGGACAGAAGGGAAGGCCAGGGATGAGCAGTTCTTC CASGGTEGKARDEQFF
TRBD1 NA TRBJ2-2 TRBV9 TGTGCCAGCAGCGGACAGGGTATGTCCGGGGAGCTGTTTTTT CASSGQGMSGELFF
NA NA TRBJ1-5 TRBV6-1 TGTGCCAGCAGTGAACAGTTCGATCAGCCCCAGCATTTT CASSEQFDQPQHF
NA once TRBJ2-1 TRBV29-1 TGCAGCGTTTTTACAGAGTTCGGGCAGTTCTTC CSVFTEFGQFF
NA NA TRBJ1-2 TRBV5-1 TGCGCCAGCAGCTTGCAGGGGTACTATGGCTACACCTTC CASSLQGYYGYTF
TRBD1 NA TRBJ1-2 TRBV5-4 TGTGCCAGCAGCCTCGGACAGGCGAACTATGGCTACACCTTC CASSLGQANYGYTF
NA NA TRBJ2-7 TRBV5-1 TGCGCCAGCAGCTTGGGGGGGACGGGGACCTACGAGCAGTACTTC CASSLGGTGTYEQYF
TRBD2 NA TRBJ2-7 TRBV27 TGTGCCAGCAGTTCTGAACCACTAGCGGGAGGGCCGGATGAGCAGTACTTC CASSSEPLAGGPDEQYF
NA NA TRBJ1-6 TRBV11-2 TGTGCCAGCAGCTTATCGGGCTGGGCAGGGAATTCACCCCTCCACTTT CASSLSGWAGNSPLHF
NA NA TRBJ2-7 TRBV7-6 TGTGCCAGCAGCCACCCCACGGACCACGAGCAGTACTTC CASSHPTDHEQYF
NA once TRBJ2-3 TRBV9 TGTGCCAGCAGCTTTAGCGGACTAAGCACAGATACGCAGTATTTT CASSFSGLSTDTQYF
NA NA TRBJ1-2 TRBV28 TGTGCCAGCAGCCGGGACCCCCTAGGTGGCTACACCTTC CASSRDPLGGYTF
TRBD2 NA TRBJ2-1 TRBV6-2/TRBV6-3 TGTGCCAGCAGTTACTCGTTATGGACTAGCGGGAGCAATGAGCAGTTCTTC CASSYSLWTSGSNEQFF
NA NA TRBJ1-5 TRBV7-2 TGTGCCAGCAGCGCAGACAGTGGAGGAACGGATCAGCCCCAGCATTTT CASSADSGGTDQPQHF
NA NA TRBJ2-5 TRBV11-3 TGTGCCAGCAGCTTTTCGAGGAACCAAGAGACCCAGTACTTC CASSFSRNQETQYF
NA NA TRBJ2-1 TRBV28 TGTGCCAGCAGTCTACCGGCTGGGAGAGTCGGCAATGAGCAGTTCTTC CASSLPAGRVGNEQFF
NA once TRBJ2-2 TRBV18 TGTGCCAGCTCACTACAGGGTCCTCCGAACACCGGGGAGCTGTTTTTT CASSLQGPPNTGELFF
TRBD2 NA TRBJ2-5 TRBV5-1 TGCGCCAGCACCGAAGGGGAGGGAGAGACCCAGTACTTC CASTEGEGETQYF
TRBD1 NA TRBJ1-1 TRBV6-6 TGTGCCAGCACGACAGGGATCACTGAAGCTTTCTTT CASTTGITEAFF
TRBD2 NA TRBJ2-3 TRBV19 TGTGCCAGTAGTCCTTACACTAGCGCCAGCACAGATACGCAGTATTTT CASSPYTSASTDTQYF
NA NA TRBJ2-7 TRBV5-5 TGTGCCAGCAGCTGGGACACCTCCTACGAGCAGTACTTC CASSWDTSYEQYF
NA once TRBJ1-2 TRBV5-1 TGCGCCAGCAGCAAGACCGGTGGGGATGGCTACACCTTC CASSKTGGDGYTF
NA NA TRBJ1-1 TRBV5-6 TGTGCCAGCAGCTGGGAGGGACTGCCGAACACTGAAGCTTTCTTT CASSWEGLPNTEAFF
NA NA TRBJ2-1 TRBV7-2 TGTGCCAGCAGGATGGGAGGCTCCTACAATGAGCAGTTCTTC CASRMGGSYNEQFF
NA NA TRBJ2-7 TRBV6-5 TGTGCCAGCAGTTACGACGGGGGCGTGGGAGACGAGCAGTACTTC CASSYDGGVGDEQYF
TRBD2 NA TRBJ2-4 TRBV29-1 TGCAGCGCCGCGCATACTAGCGGCAAAAACATTCAGTACTTC CSAAHTSGKNIQYF
NA NA TRBJ1-4 TRBV19 TGTGCCAGTAGTATAGCAGTCGGTCAGAATGAAAAACTGTTTTTT CASSIAVGQNEKLFF
NA NA TRBJ2-5 TRBV27 TGTGCCAGCAGTTTAACGGGCCAGATGGTGGAGACCCAGTACTTC CASSLTGQMVETQYF
NA once TRBJ2-7 TRBV5-6 TGTGCCAGCAGCTTGGGAGCGTCCGAGCAGTACTTC CASSLGASEQYF
TRBD1 NA TRBJ2-6 TRBV2 TGTGCCAGCGTGAGACCGGGACAGGGGGCATCTGGGGCCAACGTCCTGACTTTC CASVRPGQGASGANVLTF
TRBD2 NA TRBJ2-1 TRBV5-5 TGTGCCGGCCAGACTAGCTATAGCTCCTACAATGAGCAGTTCTTC CAGQTSYSSYNEQFF
NA NA TRBJ1-1 TRBV3-1/TRBV3-2 TGTGCCAGCAGCCAAGGACGCGTGGACACTGAAGCTTTCTTT CASSQGRVDTEAFF
TRBD2 once TRBJ2-1 TRBV12-5 TGTGCTAGTGCTTTGCCCAGCGGGAGGGCCGTGTCCTACAATGAGCAGTTCTTC CASALPSGRAVSYNEQFF
NA once TRBJ2-2 TRBV29-1 TGCAGCGCACAGGGTACCCATTCGGAGCTGTTTTTT CSAQGTHSELFF
NA NA TRBJ1-4 TRBV5-1 TGCGCCAGCAGCCAAGCCCCCCTGCAAATCAATGCCGAAAAACTGTTTTTT CASSQAPLQINAEKLFF
TRBD1 NA TRBJ1-6 TRBV6-5 TGTGCCTGGGGGGACAGGGGTTCTTCACCCCTCCACTTT CAWGDRGSSPLHF
NA NA TRBJ1-1 TRBV4-2 TGTGCCAGCAGCCAAGTTATTAGGGGAGGCACTGAAGCTTTCTTT CASSQVIRGGTEAFF
NA NA TRBJ2-7 TRBV29-1 TGCAGCGTTGCTGACAGGACTAACTCCTACGAGCAGTACTTC CSVADRTNSYEQYF
TRBD2 NA TRBJ2-7 TRBV5-1 TGCGCCAGCAGCTTGGACTATAGCGGGAGTGGGTCCTACGAGCAGTACTTC CASSLDYSGSGSYEQYF
TRBD1 NA TRBJ2-1 TRBV19 TGTGCCAGTAGTATAGTAGGACAGGACAACTACAATGAGCAGTTCTTC CASSIVGQDNYNEQFF
TRBD2 NA TRBJ2-3 TRBV4-3 TGCGCCAGCAGCGCCGAGCGGGAAGTAGCAGATACGCAGTATTTT CASSAEREVADTQYF
NA NA TRBJ1-1 TRBV14 TGTGCCAGCAGCCAAGAACACCGTCGGGCTGAAGCTTTCTTT CASSQEHRRAEAFF
NA NA TRBJ2-2 TRBV7-9 TGTGCCAGCAGTTCTAACACCGGGGAGCTGTTTTTT CASSSNTGELFF
TRBD1 once TRBJ2-7 TRBV2 TGTGCCAGCACGGCGTTACAGGGGAATGGGGCCTACGAGCAGTACTTC CASTALQGNGAYEQYF
TRBD1 NA TRBJ1-5 TRBV27 TGTGCCAGCAGCCCGGACAGGGGCGTCTATAGCAATCAGCCCCAGCATTTT CASSPDRGVYSNQPQHF
NA NA TRBJ2-3 TRBV5-4 TGTGCCAGCAGCCCATCTAGCGACGTAGGGGATACGCAGTATTTT CASSPSSDVGDTQYF
NA NA TRBJ1-2 TRBV4-3 TGCGCCAGCAGCCAAGATACAAACAATAACTATGGCTACACCTTC CASSQDTNNNYGYTF
NA NA TRBJ1-1 TRBV19 TGTACCAGTACCCTCCTGTCTGCCGGTAGCACTGAAGCTTTCTTT CTSTLLSAGSTEAFF
NA NA TRBJ2-1 TRBV6-6 TGTGCCAGCAGTCCGAGGGGGGTCAGCTCCTACAATGAGCAGTTCTTC CASSPRGVSSYNEQFF
TRBD1 once TRBJ2-3 TRBV18 TGTGCCAGCTCACCAAATCCCCGGGACAGCCAATACACAGATACGCAGTATTTT CASSPNPRDSQYTDTQYF
NA NA TRBJ1-4 TRBV18 TGTGCCAGCTCACAGGGGGCAACTAATGAAAAACTGTTTTTT CASSQGATNEKLFF
NA once TRBJ2-3 TRBV5-1 TGCGCCAGCAGCTTATTTGGGGGAGGTAGCACAGATACGCAGTATTTT CASSLFGGGSTDTQYF
NA NA TRBJ1-1 TRBV11-3 TGTGCCAGCAGCCAGAGGGTCGGGTGGTACGGGGACACTGAAGCTTTCTTT CASSQRVGWYGDTEAFF
TRBD1 NA TRBJ2-7 TRBV4-1 TGCGCCAGCAGCCAAGATCGGGACAGGGTAAGGAGCTACGAGCAGTACTTC CASSQDRDRVRSYEQYF
NA few TRBJ2-6 TRBV25-1 TGTGCCAGCGCGTTATGGGGTACATCTGGGGCCAACGTCCTGACTTTC CASALWGTSGANVLTF
NA NA TRBJ1-4 TRBV4-1 TGCGCCAGCAGCCAAGAGGCAGGGGTGGATGAAAAACTGTTTTTT CASSQEAGVDEKLFF
NA NA TRBJ1-3 TRBV5-4 TGTGCCAGCAGCGGAGGGGCTCACTCTGGAAACACCATATATTTT CASSGGAHSGNTIYF
NA NA TRBJ2-7 TRBV9 TGTGCCAGCAGCGTAGAGGCGGCAGGGGGGTACGAGCAGTACTTC CASSVEAAGGYEQYF